The sequence of this TCR beta chain was determined in a study of T cell responses to AZD1222 COVID-19 vaccine. Turning to the study itself: Second-dose intervals of approximately 4 or approximately 12 weeks were pooled.

The CDR3 has 13 amino acids. Trimming shortened V by 11 bases and J by 0 bases, and 12 bases separated the two germline ends. Germline V gene sequence: CDR1 LNHDA, CDR2 SQIVND (reference sequence). TCRdb's copy holds only in-frame clones and misses some; the assay was immunoSEQ multiplex PCR. Of 130,000 to 150,000 clones listed, approximately 92% are singletons. Study-level findings and limits: Two doses of AZD1222 preceded a rise in Spike-specific TCR breadth and depth. Spike-wide vaccine-associated CD4 TCRs dominated at 160-218 and 743-854.

In the case of this clone: Its antigen is not known.

The TCR comes from an adult in good health. V usage is TRBV19 and J usage is TRBJ2-3; D not resolved. Sequencing was performed on peripheral blood, taken on day 0 of AZD1222 vaccination. CDR3 residues: CAASSVSTDTQYF. The DNA for the CDR3 is TGTGCCGCCTCGAGCGTCAGCACAGATACGCAGTATTTT.